The present T cell receptor (beta chain) was sequenced within a study of T cell changes during pregnancy in multiple sclerosis. The CDR3 sequence is 15 residues long. Trimming took 2 bases from V and 4 from J; bases not matched to a gene: 5. Germline V gene data show CDR1 as PRHDT and CDR2 as FYEKMQ (reference sequence). TCRdb's copy holds only in-frame clones and misses some; the assay was immunoSEQ multiplex PCR. Of approximately 71,000 clones listed, roughly 90% are singletons. The origin of this receptor is a female donor with multiple sclerosis, enrolled in a pregnancy study. The sample here was peripheral blood, taken in the second trimester of pregnancy. The J gene is TRBJ1-3, the V gene TRBV13; 7 positions agree with TRBD1. CDR3 region: CASSLRGPAGNTIYF. DNA of the CDR3: TGTGCCAGCAGCTTAAGGGGGCCGGCGGGAAACACCATATATTTT.